This T cell receptor beta chain came from a study of blood T cell repertoires in COVID-19. Whole-study context: Whether acute or convalescent, the COVID-19 samples came from the United States, Italy and Spain. T cells, B-cell-depleted T cells, or PBMCs provided the cDNA or gDNA that served as material.

In the original analysis: The authors estimated nucleated cell counts from reference gene primer amplification. TCRdb keeps only in-frame clones here, not all; method: immunoSEQ multiplex PCR. V and J calls plus clone size are reproduced from that table; the DNA served to infer D and trimming. The data hold approximately 250,000 clones, with roughly 84% observed a single time. The CDR3 sequence is 12 residues long. Per germline, CDR1 LNHDA and CDR2 SQIVND (reference sequence). Trimming removed 7 bases at V and 3 bases at J, with 7 bases between. This TCR derives from a man aged 35-49 years who had recovered from COVID-19. The specimen sequenced was peripheral blood. The V call is TRBV19, the J call TRBJ2-1; D call uncertain. CDR3 DNA: TGTGCCAGTACATCAGACTACAATGAGCAGTTCTTC. Translating it yields CASTSDYNEQFF. Filled out from reference TRBV19 and TRBJ2-1, the complete variable domain reads DGGITQSPKYLFRKEGQNVTLSCEQNLNHDAMYWYRQDPGQGLRLIYYSQIVNDFQKGDIAEGYSVSREKKESFPLTVTSAQKNPTAFYLCASTSDYNEQFFGPGTRLTVL.